One sample yielded the 5 T cell receptor beta chains listed below, sequenced in a study of blood T cell repertoires in COVID-19. Method: immunoSEQ multiplex PCR; TCRdb's copy keeps in-frame clones and lacks some. The sample carries a few hundred thousand clones, more than 85% recorded once. The specimen sequenced was peripheral blood. These receptors all stem from a woman between 65 and 79 years old with active or convalescent COVID-19.

The chain joins TRBV5-1 to TRBJ2-5, with D perhaps matching TRBD1 (5 bases). V lost 4 bases, J lost 4 bases, and 14 bases lay in between. The CDR3 has 14 residues. CDR1 is SGHRS, CDR2 YFSETQ, per germline. The chain's CDR3 is CASSRRDSGETQYF. The DNA of the CDR3 is TGCGCCAGCAGCCGTAGAGACAGTGGAGAGACCCAGTACTTC.

This chain links TRBV6-5 with TRBJ1-2, with TRBD1 matching 12 bases. Germline V gene lookup returns CDR1 MNHEY and CDR2 SVGAGI. V was pared by 6 bases and J by 7 bases, with 9 bases of the junction left unmatched. The CDR3 covers 15 residues. The CDR3 nucleotides read TGTGCCAGCAGCCGTACGGGACAGGGGGCGAGTGGCTACACCTTC. Translating it yields CASSRTGQGASGYTF.

The rearrangement links TRBV7-3 to TRBJ2-1; the D gene is possibly TRBD1 (6 bases). CDR1 is SGHTA and CDR2 is FQGTGA in the germline V gene. Trimming shortened V by 5 bases and J by 4 bases, and 15 bases separated the two germline ends. The CDR3 has 15 residues. The CDR3 region is CASSLQTGHYNEQFF. The DNA of the CDR3 is TGTGCCAGCAGCCTACAGACAGGCCATTACAATGAGCAGTTCTTC.

The chain carries TRBV5-1 and TRBJ1-4, with a weak D call TRBD1 (6 bases). V was clipped by 0 bases and J by 8 bases, with 14 bases between them. This CDR3 comprises 15 residues. Looked up from germline, CDR1 is SGHRS and CDR2 is YFSETQ. CDR3 nucleotides: TGCGCCAGCAGCTTGGTGACAGGAGAAGGGGAAAAACTGTTTTTT. Its translation: CASSLVTGEGEKLFF.

The rearrangement uses TRBV18 and TRBJ2-3, with D perhaps TRBD2 (6 bases). The CDR3 spans 17 residues. Germline V lookup: CDR1 KGHSH, CDR2 LQKENI. Trimming shortened V by 5 bases and J by 2 bases, and 20 bases separated the two germline ends. CDR3 in DNA: TGTGCCAGCTCAGGCCTCCCGGCGGGACGGATCACAGATACGCAGTATTTT. As protein: CASSGLPAGRITDTQYF. Looking up the rest from reference TRBV18 and TRBJ2-3 gives the full variable domain: NAGVMQNPRHLVRRRGQEARLRCSPMKGHSHVYWYRQLPEEGLKFMVYLQKENIIDESGMPKERFSAEFPKEGPSILRIQQVVRGDSAAYFCASSGLPAGRITDTQYFGPGTRLTVL.